This T cell receptor beta chain derives from a study of shared clonotypes between healthy human individuals. Study information: CD8 memory received one plate per donor, CD8 naive two, CD4 memory three and CD4 naive three. Regarding the study as a whole: When compared with the clonotypes that were shared by all four sorted-subset donors, the non-shared clonotypes turned out to have lower generation probabilities.

The germline V gene encodes CDR1 DFQATT and CDR2 SNEGSKA (reference sequence). Trimming cost V 6 bases and J 2 bases, with 8 bases left between them. This CDR3 region has 11 residues. Note on this clone: Its antigen is as yet unknown.

The table came from immunoSEQ multiplex PCR; TCRdb's copy has only in-frame clones and leaves some out. Altogether about 380,000 clones are present, 90% to 97% being singletons, with the ten largest covering 0.25% to 0.35%. V gene TRBV20-1 combines with J gene TRBJ2-7; D is possibly TRBD2 (7 bases). The source of this sequence is a man aged 30 to 39 in good health. The sample was memory CD8+ T cells sorted from blood. The subset here: CD45RO+ cells pooled with CCR7-negative TemRA cells. The CDR3 here is CSAGGAYEQYF. The CDR3 DNA is TGCAGTGCAGGGGGGGCCTACGAGCAGTACTTC.